One TCR beta chain is described in this entry. Antigen: not known. A single record per CDR3 protein comes from TCRdb applying MiXCR to the 5' RACE reads. Altogether some 490,000 distinct CDR3 sequences are present, over 15% being singletons, with the ten largest covering about 12%. The source of the sample is a study of T-cell memory formation after mild COVID-19. Study results and limitations: Clones that contracted from day 15 to 85 had balanced CD4/CD8; later expanders were CD4+ biased.

Sequencing input: PBMCs or a T cell subset sorted from them (not recorded which). This clonotype originated in an adult woman who had mild COVID-19 (a few samples of this study predate the infection). Cell type and time point are not known.

In DNA form, the CDR3 reads TGTGCCAGCAGCTTAGCAATGGTCCTAGCGGGGGAGGGGTCCACAGATACGCAGTATTTT. Its protein product is CASSLAMVLAGEGSTDTQYF. V and J are TRBV7-2 and TRBJ2-3; 10 bases align to TRBD2. This CDR3 spans 20 amino acids. CDR1 and CDR2 from the germline V gene are SGHTA and FQGNSA. J lost 2 bases, V lost 0 bases, and 14 bases had no gene match.